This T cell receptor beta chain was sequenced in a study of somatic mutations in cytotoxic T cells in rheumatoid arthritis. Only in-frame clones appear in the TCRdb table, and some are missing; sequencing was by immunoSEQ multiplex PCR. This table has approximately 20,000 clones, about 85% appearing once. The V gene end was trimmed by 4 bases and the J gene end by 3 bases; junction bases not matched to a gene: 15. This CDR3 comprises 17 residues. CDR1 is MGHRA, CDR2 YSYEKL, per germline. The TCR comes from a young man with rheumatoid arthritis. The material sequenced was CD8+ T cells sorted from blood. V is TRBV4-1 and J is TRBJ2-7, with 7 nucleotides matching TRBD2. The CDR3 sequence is CASSPRYGGRGSYEQYF. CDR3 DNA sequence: TGCGCCAGCAGCCCTCGGTATGGTGGGAGGGGTAGCTACGAGCAGTACTTC.